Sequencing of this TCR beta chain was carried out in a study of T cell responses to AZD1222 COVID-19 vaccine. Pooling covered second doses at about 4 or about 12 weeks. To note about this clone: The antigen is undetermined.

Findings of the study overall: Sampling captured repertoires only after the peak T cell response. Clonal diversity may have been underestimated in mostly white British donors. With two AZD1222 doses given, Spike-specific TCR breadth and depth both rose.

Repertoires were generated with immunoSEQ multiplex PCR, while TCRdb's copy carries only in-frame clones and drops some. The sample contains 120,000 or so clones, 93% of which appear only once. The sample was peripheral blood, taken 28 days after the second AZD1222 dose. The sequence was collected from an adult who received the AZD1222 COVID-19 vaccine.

This chain's CDR3 is CASSDFSGVQGTWRYTF. For the CDR3, the DNA is TGTGCCAGCAGTGATTTTTCGGGGGTACAAGGGACCTGGCGCTACACCTTC. The chain employs TRBV25-1 and TRBJ1-2, with TRBD1 as a possible D gene (5 bases). Germline CDR1 is MGHDK and CDR2 is SYGVNS. The V end lost 3 bases, the J end lost 9 bases, and 26 bases lay between the germline ends. CDR3 size: 17 residues.